This TCR beta chain was recorded in a study of cytomegalovirus exposure and HLA in healthy donors. Germline assignment: CDR1 SGHAT and CDR2 FQNNGV. V shed 1 base, J shed 7 bases, and the junction held 12 bases outside the gene matches. CDR3 length equals 17 residues. With respect to this clone: What it binds is unknown.

Notes on the study in general: The study put under 200 TCR beta chains on its list as cytomegalovirus-associated. TCR beta V- and J-gene trimming, according to a later analysis, was linked to a missense DCLRE1C variant. Earlier findings revealed that most TCR beta V segments proved productive either about 90% or about 30% of the time.

A multiplex PCR was run with 60 Vbeta primers and 13 Jbeta primers. In the source study's methods: In a later analysis, of 84 million or so unique beta chains, some 10 million appeared in at least two donors. Only in-frame clones appear in the TCRdb table, and some are missing; sequencing was by immunoSEQ multiplex PCR. V and J calls and clone size follow that table, whereas D and trimming were derived from the DNA. This sample yields approximately 140,000 clones, of which more than 60% are seen a single time; around 1.5% belongs to the top ten. The sequenced sample consisted of PBMCs. The TCR sequence derives from a female donor in good health and CMV-seronegative. V gene TRBV11-2 combines with J gene TRBJ2-5; 10 nucleotides line up with TRBD2. CDR3 region: CASSLVGLAGALGTQYF. The CDR3 DNA reads TGTGCCAGCAGCTTAGTGGGGCTAGCGGGAGCGTTGGGGACCCAGTACTTC.